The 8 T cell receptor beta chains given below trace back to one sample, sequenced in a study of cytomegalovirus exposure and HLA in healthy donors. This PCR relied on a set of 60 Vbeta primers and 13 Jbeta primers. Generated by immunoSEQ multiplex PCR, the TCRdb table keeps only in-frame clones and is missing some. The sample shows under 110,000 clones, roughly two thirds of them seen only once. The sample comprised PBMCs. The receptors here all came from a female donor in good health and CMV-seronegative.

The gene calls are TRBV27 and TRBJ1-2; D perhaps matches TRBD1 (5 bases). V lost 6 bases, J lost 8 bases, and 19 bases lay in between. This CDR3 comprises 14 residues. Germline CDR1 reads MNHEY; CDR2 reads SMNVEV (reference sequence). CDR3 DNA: TGTGCCAGCAGCGCGGTGGGGCGGGGTGGCGGCTACACCTTC. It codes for CASSAVGRGGGYTF.

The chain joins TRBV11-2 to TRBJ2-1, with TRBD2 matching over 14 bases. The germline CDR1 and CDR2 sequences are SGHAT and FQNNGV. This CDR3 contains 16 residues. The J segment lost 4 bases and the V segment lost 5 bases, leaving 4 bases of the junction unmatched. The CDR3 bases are TGTGCCAGCAGCCCAGGACTAGCGGGAGGATACAATGAGCAGTTCTTC. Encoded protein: CASSPGLAGGYNEQFF.

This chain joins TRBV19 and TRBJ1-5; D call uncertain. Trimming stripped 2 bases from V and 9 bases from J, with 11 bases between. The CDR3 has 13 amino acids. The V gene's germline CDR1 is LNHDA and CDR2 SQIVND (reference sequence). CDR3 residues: CASSIPLRGPQHF. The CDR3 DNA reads TGTGCCAGTAGTATACCCCTCCGGGGGCCCCAGCATTTT. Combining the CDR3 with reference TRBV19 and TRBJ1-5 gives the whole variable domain DGGITQSPKYLFRKEGQNVTLSCEQNLNHDAMYWYRQDPGQGLRLIYYSQIVNDFQKGDIAEGYSVSREKKESFPLTVTSAQKNPTAFYLCASSIPLRGPQHFGDGTRLSIL.

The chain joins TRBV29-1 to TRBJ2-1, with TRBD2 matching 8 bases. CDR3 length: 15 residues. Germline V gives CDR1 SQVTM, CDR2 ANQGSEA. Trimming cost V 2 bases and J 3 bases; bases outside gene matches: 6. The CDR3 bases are TGCAGCGTTGAAACAGGTCTAGCGGGCTACAATGAGCAGTTCTTC. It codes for CSVETGLAGYNEQFF.

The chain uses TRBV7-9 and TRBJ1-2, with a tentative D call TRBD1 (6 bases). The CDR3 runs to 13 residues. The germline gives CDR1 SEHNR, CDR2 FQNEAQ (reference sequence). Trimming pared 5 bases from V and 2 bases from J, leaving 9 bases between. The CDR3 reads CASSETGNYGYTF. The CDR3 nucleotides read TGTGCCAGCAGCGAAACAGGGAACTATGGCTACACCTTC.

CDR3 DNA: TGTGCCAGCAGCTCTTCCTCCTACGAGCAGTACTTC. This encodes CASSSSSYEQYF. V and J are TRBV5-5 and TRBJ2-7; no clear D. V dropped 3 bases and J dropped 0 bases, with 4 bases sitting between them. The CDR3 extends over 12 amino acids. Germline V gives CDR1 SGHKS, CDR2 YYEKEE (reference sequence). The whole variable domain, filled in from reference TRBV5-5 and TRBJ2-7, reads DAGVTQSPTHLIKTRGQQVTLRCSPISGHKSVSWYQQVLGQGPQFIFQYYEKEERGRGNFPDRFSARQFPNYSSELNVNALLLGDSALYLCASSSSSYEQYFGPGTRLTVT.

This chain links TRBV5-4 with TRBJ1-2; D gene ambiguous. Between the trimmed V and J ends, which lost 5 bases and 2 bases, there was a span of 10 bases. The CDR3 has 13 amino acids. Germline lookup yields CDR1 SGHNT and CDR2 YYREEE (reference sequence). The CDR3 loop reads CASSSRSNYGYTF. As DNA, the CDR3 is TGTGCCAGCAGTTCCAGGTCAAACTATGGCTACACCTTC.

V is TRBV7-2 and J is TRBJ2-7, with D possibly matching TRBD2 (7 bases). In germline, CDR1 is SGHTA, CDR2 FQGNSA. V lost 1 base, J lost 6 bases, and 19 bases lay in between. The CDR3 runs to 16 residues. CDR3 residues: CASSLGGGAGEREQYF. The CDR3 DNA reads TGTGCCAGCAGCTTAGGAGGGGGGGCGGGAGAACGCGAGCAGTACTTC.